This TCR beta chain was captured by sequencing in a study of blood T cell repertoires in COVID-19. Study-level background: Sources were T cells, B-cell-depleted T cells, or PBMCs; the material itself was cDNA or gDNA.

The ends lost 5 bases at V and 2 bases at J; junction bases unmatched: 4. This CDR3 is built from 15 residues. The germline V gene encodes CDR1 MNHEY and CDR2 SVGAGI. Original analysis: Nucleated cell counts were estimated from reference gene primer amplification. The table came from immunoSEQ multiplex PCR; TCRdb's copy has only in-frame clones and leaves some out. That table gives V, J and clone size, and the DNA gave D and trimming. The sample yields around 170,000 clones, approximately 87% seen once. The sequencing input was peripheral blood. V is TRBV6-5 and J is TRBJ2-7; TRBD2 aligns across 12 bases. This clonotype originated in a woman in her 70s with acute or convalescent COVID-19. The CDR3 here is CASSPRTSGAYEQYF. The CDR3 bases are TGTGCCAGCAGTCCTCGGACTAGCGGGGCCTACGAGCAGTACTTC.